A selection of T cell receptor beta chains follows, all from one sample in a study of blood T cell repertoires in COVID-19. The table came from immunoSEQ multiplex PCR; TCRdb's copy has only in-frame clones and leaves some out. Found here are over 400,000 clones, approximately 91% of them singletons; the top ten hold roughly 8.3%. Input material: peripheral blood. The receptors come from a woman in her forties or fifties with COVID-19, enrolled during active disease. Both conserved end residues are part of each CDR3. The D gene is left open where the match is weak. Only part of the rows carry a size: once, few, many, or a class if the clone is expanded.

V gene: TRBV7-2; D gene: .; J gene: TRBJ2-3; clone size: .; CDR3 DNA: TGTGCCAGCAGCTGGGATCAGCGGGCGGAGTTCACAGATACGCAGTATTTT; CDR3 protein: CASSWDQRAEFTDTQYF
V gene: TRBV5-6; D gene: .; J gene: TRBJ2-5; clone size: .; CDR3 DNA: TGTGCCAGCAGCTTCGGGGGGCGGTGGGGGTCGGAGACCCAGTACTTC; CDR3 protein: CASSFGGRWGSETQYF
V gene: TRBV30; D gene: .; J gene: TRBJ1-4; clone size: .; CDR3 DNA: TGTGCCTGGAGTGTATCCGCAGGGTGGGGTGAAAAACTGTTTTTT; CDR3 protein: CAWSVSAGWGEKLFF
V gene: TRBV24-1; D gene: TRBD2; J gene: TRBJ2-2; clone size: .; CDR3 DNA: TGTGCCTCGTCCCCCGCCCTAGCGGGGACCGGGGAGCTGTTTTTT; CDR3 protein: CASSPALAGTGELFF
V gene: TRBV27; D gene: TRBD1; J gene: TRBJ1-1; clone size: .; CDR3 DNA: TGTGCCAGCAGTTTAGGGGGACAGCTGAACACTGAAGCTTTCTTT; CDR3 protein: CASSLGGQLNTEAFF
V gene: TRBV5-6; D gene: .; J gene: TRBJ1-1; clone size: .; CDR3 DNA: TGTGCCAGCAGCTTGGGCGGATTTGAAGCTTTCTTT; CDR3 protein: CASSLGGFEAFF
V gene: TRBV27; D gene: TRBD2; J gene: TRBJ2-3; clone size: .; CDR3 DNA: TGTGCCAGCACCCGTAGCGGGGGGGCGGGGGATACGCAGTATTTT; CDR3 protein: CASTRSGGAGDTQYF
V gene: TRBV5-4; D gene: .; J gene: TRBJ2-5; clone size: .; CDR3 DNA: TGTGCCAGCAGCCTTGACCCACCGCTGGACAGCCAAGAGACCCAGTACTTC; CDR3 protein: CASSLDPPLDSQETQYF
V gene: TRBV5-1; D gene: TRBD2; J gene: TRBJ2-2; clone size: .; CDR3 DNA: TGCGCCAGCAGCTTGCCCGGGACTACTGGGAACACCGGGGAGCTGTTTTTT; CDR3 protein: CASSLPGTTGNTGELFF
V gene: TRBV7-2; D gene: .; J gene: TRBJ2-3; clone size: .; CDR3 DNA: TGTGCCCCCTCTCGCTGGGGGGGCGCAGATACGCAGTATTTT; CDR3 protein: CAPSRWGGADTQYF
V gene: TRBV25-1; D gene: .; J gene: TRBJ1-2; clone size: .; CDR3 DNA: TGTGCCAGCAGTGAACAGGGATACTATGGCTACACCTTC; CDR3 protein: CASSEQGYYGYTF
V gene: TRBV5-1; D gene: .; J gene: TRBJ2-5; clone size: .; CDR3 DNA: TGCGCCAGCAGCCCGGGGACACCGTACCAAGAGACCCAGTACTTC; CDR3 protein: CASSPGTPYQETQYF
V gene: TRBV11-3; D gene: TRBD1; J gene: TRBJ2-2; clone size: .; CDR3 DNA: TGTGCCAGCAGCGGTACAGGGGTCGAGCTGTTTTTT; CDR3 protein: CASSGTGVELFF
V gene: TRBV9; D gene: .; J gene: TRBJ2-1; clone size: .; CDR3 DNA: TGTGCCAGCAGCGTAAACGAGGGGGGGCTATATGAGCAGTTCTTC; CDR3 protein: CASSVNEGGLYEQFF
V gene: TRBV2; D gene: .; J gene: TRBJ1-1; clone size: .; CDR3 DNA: TGTGCCAGCAGTGAAGAGGGTTTTTCACCGGGGTTT; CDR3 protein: CASSEEGFSPGF
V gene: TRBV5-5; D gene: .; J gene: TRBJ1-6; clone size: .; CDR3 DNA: TGTGCCAGCAGCTTGGGGGGGAGGGGGAATTCACCCCTCCACTTT; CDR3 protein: CASSLGGRGNSPLHF
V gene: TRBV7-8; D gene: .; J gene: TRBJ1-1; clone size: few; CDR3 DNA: TGTGCCAGCAGGCAGGGACACCGGAACACTGAAGCTTTCTTT; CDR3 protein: CASRQGHRNTEAFF
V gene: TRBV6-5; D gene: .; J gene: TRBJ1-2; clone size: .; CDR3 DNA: TGTGCCAGCAGTCCGGCGGGGGGCGCGGCTGGCTACACCTTC; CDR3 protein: CASSPAGGAAGYTF
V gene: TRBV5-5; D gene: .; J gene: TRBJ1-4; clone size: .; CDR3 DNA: TGTGCCAGCACCGGGGGGGTCCTTAATGAAAAACTGTTTTTT; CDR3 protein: CASTGGVLNEKLFF
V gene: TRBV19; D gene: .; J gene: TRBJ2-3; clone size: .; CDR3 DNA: TGTGCCAGTAGTGGCGGGACAGACCACACAGATACGCAGTATTTT; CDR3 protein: CASSGGTDHTDTQYF
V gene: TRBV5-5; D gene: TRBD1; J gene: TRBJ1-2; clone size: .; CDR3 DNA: TGTGCCAGCAGCCCCGGACAGGGGGGACAGTATGGCTACACCTTC; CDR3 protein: CASSPGQGGQYGYTF
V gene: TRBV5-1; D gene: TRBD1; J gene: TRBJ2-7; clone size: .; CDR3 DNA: TGCGCCAGCAGCTCTACGACAGGGGGCAACGAGCAGTACTTC; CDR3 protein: CASSSTTGGNEQYF
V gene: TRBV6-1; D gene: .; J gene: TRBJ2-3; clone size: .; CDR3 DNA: TGTGCCAGCAGTGAAGGCTGGAGCGGAGATACGCAGTATTTT; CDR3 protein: CASSEGWSGDTQYF
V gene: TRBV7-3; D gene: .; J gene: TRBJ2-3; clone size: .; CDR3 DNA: TGTGCCAGCAGCCACATGCGTTTGGGAGATGGCACAGATACGCAGTATTTT; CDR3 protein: CASSHMRLGDGTDTQYF
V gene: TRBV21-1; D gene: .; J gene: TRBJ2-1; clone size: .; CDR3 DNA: TGTGCCAGCACTTTGGGACACAGGGAGCAGTTCTTC; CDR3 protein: CASTLGHREQFF
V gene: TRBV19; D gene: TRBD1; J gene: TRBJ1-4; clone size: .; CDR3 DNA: TGTGCCAGTAGTATCCCCACCCCGACAGGGGATAATGAAAAACTGTTTTTT; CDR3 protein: CASSIPTPTGDNEKLFF
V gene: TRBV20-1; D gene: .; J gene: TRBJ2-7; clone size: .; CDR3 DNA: TGCACCCGATGGCGGGGGTACTTC; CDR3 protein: CTRWRGYF
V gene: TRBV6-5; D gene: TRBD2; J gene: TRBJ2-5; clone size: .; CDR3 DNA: TGTGCCAGCAGCCTACGCGGCGGGAGGGAGACCCAGTACTTC; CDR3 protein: CASSLRGGRETQYF
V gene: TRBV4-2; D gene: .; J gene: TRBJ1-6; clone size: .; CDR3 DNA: TGTGCCAGCAGCCAAGAAGTTTCGCGGCAGATGGGAGCACCCCTCCACTTT; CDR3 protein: CASSQEVSRQMGAPLHF
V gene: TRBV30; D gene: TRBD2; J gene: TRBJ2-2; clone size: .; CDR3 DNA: TGTGCCTGGTCTAGCGGATTCCCCGGGGAGCTGTTTTTT; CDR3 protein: CAWSSGFPGELFF
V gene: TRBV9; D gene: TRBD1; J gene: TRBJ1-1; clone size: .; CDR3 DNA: TGTGCCAGCAGCCCGACGACAGGGGAGAACACTGAAGCTTTCTTT; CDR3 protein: CASSPTTGENTEAFF
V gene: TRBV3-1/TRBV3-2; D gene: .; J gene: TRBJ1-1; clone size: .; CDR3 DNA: TGTGCCAGCAGCCAAGTTACAGGGTCTAGCACTGAAGCTTTCTTT; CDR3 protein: CASSQVTGSSTEAFF
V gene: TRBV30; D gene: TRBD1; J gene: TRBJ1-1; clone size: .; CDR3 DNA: TGTGCCGGGGGACAGGGGTTGAACACTGAAGCTTTCTTT; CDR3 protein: CAGGQGLNTEAFF
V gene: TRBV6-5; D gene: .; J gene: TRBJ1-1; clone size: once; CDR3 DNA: TGTGCCAGCAGTTATTTAGGCCTTCGGGGAACTGAAGCTTTCTTT; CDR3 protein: CASSYLGLRGTEAFF
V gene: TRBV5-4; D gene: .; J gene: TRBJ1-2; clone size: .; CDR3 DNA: TGTGCCAGCAGCTTGCGGGTGGCCAGCTTTAACTATGGCTACACCTTC; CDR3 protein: CASSLRVASFNYGYTF
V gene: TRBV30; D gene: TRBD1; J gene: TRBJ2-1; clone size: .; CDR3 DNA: TGTGCCTGGAATCGGGGACAGTCCCACAATGAGCAGTTCTTC; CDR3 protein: CAWNRGQSHNEQFF
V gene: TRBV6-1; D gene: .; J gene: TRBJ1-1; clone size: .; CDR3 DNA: TGTGCCAGCAGTGATACGGGTACAATGAACACTGAAGCTTTCTTT; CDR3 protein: CASSDTGTMNTEAFF
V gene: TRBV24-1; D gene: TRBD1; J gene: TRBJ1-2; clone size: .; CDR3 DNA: TGTGCCACCAGTGAAGGGGACAGGGGGTACTATGGCTACACCTTC; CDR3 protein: CATSEGDRGYYGYTF
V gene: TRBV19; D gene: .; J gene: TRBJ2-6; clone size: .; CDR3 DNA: TGTGCCAGTAGTGCCGTTCTTTCGGACAGCAACGTCCTGACTTTC; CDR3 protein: CASSAVLSDSNVLTF
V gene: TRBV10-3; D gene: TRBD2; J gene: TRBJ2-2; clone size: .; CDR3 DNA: TGTGCCATCAGTGAGGTTAAGACTAGCGAAGGCGGGGAGCTGTTTTTT; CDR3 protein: CAISEVKTSEGGELFF
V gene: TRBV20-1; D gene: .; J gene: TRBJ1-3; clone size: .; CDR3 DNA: TGCAGTGCTAGTACTCGGGGCTCTGGAAACACCATATATTTT; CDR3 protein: CSASTRGSGNTIYF